The clone carrying this T cell receptor (beta chain) was picked up many times. Its specificity is unknown. The sample is drawn from a study of T cell repertoires in cytomegalovirus infection. Study-wide context: From public TCR beta signatures came an indication of both CMV infection and matching HLA type.

TCRdb called the reads again in MiXCR, with one record for every CDR3 protein. The sample holds hundreds of thousands of distinct CDR3 sequences, 32% seen once. Study outcomes and limitations: Frequencies of public TCR beta families were cumulated, and this identified carriers of CMV plus the relevant HLA. In two of eight donors, the top clonotype was HLA-C-restricted CMV-specific.

The CDR3 has 17 residues. V was clipped by 4 bases and J by 0 bases; unmatched bases: 8. CDR1 is SEHNR, CDR2 FQNEAQ, per germline (reference sequence). The chain uses TRBV7-9 and TRBJ2-1, with 8 positions matching TRBD2. The clonotype comes from a human donor in good health (CMV status not recorded). Some clones in this sample may be carry-over from other donors' samples. This material consisted of cultured CD8+ T cells from PBMCs, taken from culture after CMV antigen stimulation. The CDR3 reads CASSSLSGESSYNEQFF. The CDR3 DNA follows: TGTGCCAGCAGCTCTCTTAGCGGGGAGAGCTCCTACAATGAGCAGTTCTTC.